This T cell receptor beta chain originates from a study of blood T cell repertoires in COVID-19. Overall study: Spain, Italy and the United States supplied samples that represented acute and convalescent COVID-19. Sources were T cells, B-cell-depleted T cells, or PBMCs; the material itself was cDNA or gDNA.

Using immunoSEQ multiplex PCR, the repertoire was profiled, and TCRdb retains in-frame clones only, with some absent. The table has about 60,000 clones, roughly 84% seen once; the top ten hold 3.5% to 4%. The CDR3 length is 13 residues. Trimming removed 6 bases from V and 4 bases from J, with 12 bases in between. Germline V gene lookup returns CDR1 MNHEY and CDR2 SVGAGI. The sequenced sample consisted of peripheral blood. The clonotype originates from a man between 65 and 85 years old with acute or convalescent COVID-19. The rearrangement links TRBV6-5 to TRBJ1-1, with D maybe TRBD1 (5 bases). The CDR3 DNA reads TGTGCCAGCAGCCAATGGGGGGGCACTGAAGCTTTCTTT. Its translation is CASSQWGGTEAFF.